The 9 T cell receptor beta chains below all came from one sample that was sequenced in a study of T cells after yellow fever vaccination. TCRdb used MiXCR to reprocess the 5' RACE reads, holding one entry per CDR3 protein. In the table there are about 630,000 distinct CDR3 sequences, 10% to 15% of which are singletons. The source material was PBMCs, sampled on the day of the yellow fever booster vaccination. These receptors came from a man aged 30 to 39 who received the YFV17D yellow fever vaccine.

This clonotype was observed many times. The V call is TRBV5-1, the J call TRBJ2-7; D possibly matches TRBD1 or TRBD2 (5 bases each). Germline CDR1 and CDR2: SGHRS and YFSETQ. The CDR3 extends over 13 amino acids. Trimming removed 0 bases at V and 3 bases at J, with 7 bases between. The CDR3 loop reads CASSLGGIYEQYF. The CDR3 region has the DNA TGCGCCAGCAGCTTGGGGGGGATCTACGAGCAGTACTTC.

The sample holds a few counts of this clonotype. J is TRBJ2-3 and V is TRBV3-1; D perhaps matches TRBD2 (6 bases). The CDR3 extends over 14 amino acids. The germline V gene has CDR1 LGHDT and CDR2 YNNKEL (reference sequence). The V and J ends lost 3 bases and 6 bases respectively, with 13 bases between them. CDR3 sequence: CASSQGLLRDTQYF. CDR3 in DNA: TGTGCCAGCAGCCAGGGACTGCTAAGGGATACGCAGTATTTT.

This clonotype was detected only a few times. The rearrangement links TRBV28 to TRBJ2-7, with TRBD2 matching 13 bases. Germline V lookup: CDR1 MDHEN, CDR2 SYDVKM. J gave up 0 bases and V 5 bases, and 7 bases lay outside the gene matches. The CDR3 is made up of 17 amino acids. The CDR3 here is CASSPGLAGRSSYEQYF. Written as DNA, the CDR3 is TGTGCCAGCAGTCCGGGACTAGCGGGGCGGAGCTCCTACGAGCAGTACTTC.

The rearrangement joins TRBV29-1 to TRBJ2-3; unclear D gene. The germline V and J ends were trimmed by 7 bases and 2 bases, with 7 bases remaining between them. CDR3 length equals 11 residues. From germline, CDR1 is SQVTM and CDR2 ANQGSEA. The DNA for the CDR3 is TGCAGCGGCAGATACACAGATACGCAGTATTTT. As protein: CSGRYTDTQYF.

This clonotype was observed many times. The genes are TRBV18 and TRBJ1-1, with D unresolved. V lost 3 bases, J lost 1 base, and 9 bases lay in between. This CDR3 is built from 14 residues. Germline values: CDR1 KGHSH, CDR2 LQKENI. CDR3 sequence reads: CASSPGKENTEAFF. The CDR3 DNA follows: TGTGCCAGCTCACCTGGGAAAGAGAACACTGAAGCTTTCTTT. Supplemented by reference TRBV18 and TRBJ1-1, the full variable domain reads NAGVMQNPRHLVRRRGQEARLRCSPMKGHSHVYWYRQLPEEGLKFMVYLQKENIIDESGMPKERFSAEFPKEGPSILRIQQVVRGDSAAYFCASSPGKENTEAFFGQGTRLTVV.

The V call is TRBV20-1, the J call TRBJ2-1; 10 bases are shared with TRBD2. J gave up 8 bases and V 5 bases, and 12 bases lay outside the gene matches. This CDR3 contains 15 residues. CDR1 and CDR2 (germline): DFQATT, SNEGSKA (reference sequence). This CDR3 is CSAGNLAGAGDEQFF. The CDR3 DNA is TGCAGTGCTGGGAACCTAGCGGGAGCCGGGGATGAGCAGTTCTTC.

The V call is TRBV7-8, the J call TRBJ2-7; a possible D gene is TRBD2 (5 bases). The CDR3 length is 14 residues. CDR1 is SGHVS, CDR2 FQNEAQ, per germline. V shed 2 bases and J shed 7 bases, with 15 bases lying between them. The CDR3 protein is CASSLRTDPFEQYF. The DNA of the CDR3 is TGTGCCAGCAGCTTAAGGACTGACCCTTTTGAGCAGTACTTC.

The J gene is TRBJ1-5, the V gene TRBV7-9, with 8 positions matching TRBD1. The CDR3 extends over 16 amino acids. The V gene's germline CDR1 is SEHNR and CDR2 FQNEAQ (reference sequence). V lost 4 bases and J lost 2; bases outside the gene matches: 7. This chain's CDR3 is CASSSEGQGGNQPQHF. CDR3 bases: TGTGCCAGCAGCTCGGAAGGACAGGGCGGCAATCAGCCCCAGCATTTT.

The chain recombines TRBV3-1 with TRBJ2-5, with TRBD2 matching 8 bases. Looked up from germline, CDR1 is LGHDT and CDR2 is YNNKEL (reference sequence). This CDR3 has 15 amino acids. V was pared by 0 bases and J by 2 bases, with 2 bases of the junction left unmatched. The CDR3 DNA sequence: TGTGCCAGCAGCCAAGACGGGGGGGTTCAAGAGACCCAGTACTTC. Translating gives CASSQDGGVQETQYF.